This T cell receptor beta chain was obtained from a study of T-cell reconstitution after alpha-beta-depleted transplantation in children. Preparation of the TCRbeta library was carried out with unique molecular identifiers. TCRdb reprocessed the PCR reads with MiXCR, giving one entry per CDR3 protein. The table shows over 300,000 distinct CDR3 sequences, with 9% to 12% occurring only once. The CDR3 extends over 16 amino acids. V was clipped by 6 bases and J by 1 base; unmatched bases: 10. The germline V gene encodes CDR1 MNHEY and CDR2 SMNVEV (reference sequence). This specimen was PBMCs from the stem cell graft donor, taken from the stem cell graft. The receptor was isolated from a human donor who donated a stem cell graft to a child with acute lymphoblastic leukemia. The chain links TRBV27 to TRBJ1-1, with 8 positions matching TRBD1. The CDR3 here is CASSQNRGGRNTEAFF. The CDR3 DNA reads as TGTGCCAGCAGCCAGAACAGGGGGGGCAGGAACACTGAAGCTTTCTTT.